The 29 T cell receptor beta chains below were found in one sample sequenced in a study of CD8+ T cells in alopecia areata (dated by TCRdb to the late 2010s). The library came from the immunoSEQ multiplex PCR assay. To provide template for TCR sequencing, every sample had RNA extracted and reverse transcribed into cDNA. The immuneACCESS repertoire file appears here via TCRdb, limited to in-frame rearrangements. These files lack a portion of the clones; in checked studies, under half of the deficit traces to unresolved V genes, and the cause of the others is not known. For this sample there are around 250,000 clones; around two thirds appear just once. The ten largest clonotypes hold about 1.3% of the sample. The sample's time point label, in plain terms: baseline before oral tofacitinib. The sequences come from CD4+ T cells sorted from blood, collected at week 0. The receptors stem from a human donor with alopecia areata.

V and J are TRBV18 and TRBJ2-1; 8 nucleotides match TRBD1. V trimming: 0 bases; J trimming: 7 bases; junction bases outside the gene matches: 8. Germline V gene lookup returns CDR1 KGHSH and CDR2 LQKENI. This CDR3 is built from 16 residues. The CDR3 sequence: CASSPPATGVKNEQFF. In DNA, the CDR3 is TGTGCCAGCTCACCACCGGCGACAGGGGTGAAGAATGAGCAGTTCTTC. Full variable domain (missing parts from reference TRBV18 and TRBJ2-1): NAGVMQNPRHLVRRRGQEARLRCSPMKGHSHVYWYRQLPEEGLKFMVYLQKENIIDESGMPKERFSAEFPKEGPSILRIQQVVRGDSAAYFCASSPPATGVKNEQFFGPGTRLTVL.

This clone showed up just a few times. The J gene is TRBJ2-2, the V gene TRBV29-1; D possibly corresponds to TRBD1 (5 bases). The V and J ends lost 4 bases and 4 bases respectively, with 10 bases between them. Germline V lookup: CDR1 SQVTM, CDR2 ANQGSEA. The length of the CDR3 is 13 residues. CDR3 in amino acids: CSVAPQGTGELFF. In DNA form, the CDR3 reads TGCAGCGTTGCTCCCCAGGGCACCGGGGAGCTGTTTTTT.

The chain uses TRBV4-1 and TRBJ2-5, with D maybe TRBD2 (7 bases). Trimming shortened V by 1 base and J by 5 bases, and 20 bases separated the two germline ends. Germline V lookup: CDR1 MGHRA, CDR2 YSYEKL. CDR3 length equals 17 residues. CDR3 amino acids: CASSQGGGGGAEETQYF. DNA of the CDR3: TGCGCCAGCAGCCAAGGAGGAGGAGGGGGGGCCGAGGAGACCCAGTACTTC.

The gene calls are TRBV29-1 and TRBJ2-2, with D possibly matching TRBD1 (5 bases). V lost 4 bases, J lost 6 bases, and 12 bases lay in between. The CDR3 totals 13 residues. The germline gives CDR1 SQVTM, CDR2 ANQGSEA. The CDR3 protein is CSVGQGEAGELFF. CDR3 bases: TGCAGCGTTGGCCAGGGTGAGGCCGGGGAGCTGTTTTTT.

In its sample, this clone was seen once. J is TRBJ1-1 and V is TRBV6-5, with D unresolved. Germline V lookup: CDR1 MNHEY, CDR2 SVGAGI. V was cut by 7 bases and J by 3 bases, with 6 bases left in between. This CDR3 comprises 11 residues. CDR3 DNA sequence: TGTGCCAGCATGCGATACACTGAAGCTTTCTTT. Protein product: CASMRYTEAFF.

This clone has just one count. CDR3 sequence (DNA): TGCGCCAGCAGCCAAGGGTTCGGATTGGAAGCTTTCTTT. It is translated as CASSQGFGLEAFF. This chain links TRBV4-1 with TRBJ1-1; D remains unclear. Trimming cost V 1 base and J 8 bases, with 11 bases left between them. This CDR3 region has 13 residues. Germline loops: CDR1 MGHRA, CDR2 YSYEKL.

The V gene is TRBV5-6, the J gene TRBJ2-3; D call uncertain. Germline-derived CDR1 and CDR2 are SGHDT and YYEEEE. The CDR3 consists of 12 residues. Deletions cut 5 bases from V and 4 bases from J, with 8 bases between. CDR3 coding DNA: TGTGCCAGCAGTCGACTTGCAGATACGCAGTATTTT. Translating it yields CASSRLADTQYF.

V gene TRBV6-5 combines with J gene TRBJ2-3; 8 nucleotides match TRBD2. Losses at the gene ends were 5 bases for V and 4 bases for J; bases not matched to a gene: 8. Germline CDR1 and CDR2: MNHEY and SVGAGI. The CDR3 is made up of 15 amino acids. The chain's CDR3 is CASSTSGDRPDTQYF. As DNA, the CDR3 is TGTGCCAGCAGTACTAGCGGAGACCGCCCAGATACGCAGTATTTT.

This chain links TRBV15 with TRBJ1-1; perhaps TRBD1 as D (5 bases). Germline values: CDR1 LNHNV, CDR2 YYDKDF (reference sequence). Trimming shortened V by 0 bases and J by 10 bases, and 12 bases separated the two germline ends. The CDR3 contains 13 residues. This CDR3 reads CATSRDPLGRAFF. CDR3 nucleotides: TGTGCCACCAGCAGAGATCCGCTGGGGCGAGCTTTCTTT.

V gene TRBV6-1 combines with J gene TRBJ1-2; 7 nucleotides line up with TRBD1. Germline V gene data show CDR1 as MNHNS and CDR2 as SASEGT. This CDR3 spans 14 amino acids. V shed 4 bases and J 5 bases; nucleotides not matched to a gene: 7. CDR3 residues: CASSVDRVGYGYTF. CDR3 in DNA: TGTGCCAGCAGTGTCGACAGGGTTGGTTATGGCTACACCTTC.

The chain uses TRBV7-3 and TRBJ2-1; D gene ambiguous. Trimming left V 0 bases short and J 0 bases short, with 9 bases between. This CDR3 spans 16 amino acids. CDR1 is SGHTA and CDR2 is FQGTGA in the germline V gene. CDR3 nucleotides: TGTGCCAGCAGCTTAACGGGTCCCCGCTCCTACAATGAGCAGTTCTTC. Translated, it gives CASSLTGPRSYNEQFF. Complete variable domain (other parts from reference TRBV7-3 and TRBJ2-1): GAGVSQTPSNKVTEKGKYVELRCDPISGHTALYWYRQSLGQGPEFLIYFQGTGAADDSGLPNDRFFAVRPEGSVSTLKIQRTERGDSAVYLCASSLTGPRSYNEQFFGPGTRLTVL.

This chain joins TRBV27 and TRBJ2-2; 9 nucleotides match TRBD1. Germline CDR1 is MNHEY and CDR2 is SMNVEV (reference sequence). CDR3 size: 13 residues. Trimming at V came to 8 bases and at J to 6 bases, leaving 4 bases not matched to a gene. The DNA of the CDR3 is TGTGCCAGCGGAGGGACAGGGCCCGGGGAGCTGTTTTTT. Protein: CASGGTGPGELFF.

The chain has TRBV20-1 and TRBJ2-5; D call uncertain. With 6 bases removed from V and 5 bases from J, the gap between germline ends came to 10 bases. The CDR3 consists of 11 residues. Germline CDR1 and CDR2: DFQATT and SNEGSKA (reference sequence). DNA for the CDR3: TGCAGTGCAGGTGGGCGGGAGACCCAGTACTTC. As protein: CSAGGRETQYF.

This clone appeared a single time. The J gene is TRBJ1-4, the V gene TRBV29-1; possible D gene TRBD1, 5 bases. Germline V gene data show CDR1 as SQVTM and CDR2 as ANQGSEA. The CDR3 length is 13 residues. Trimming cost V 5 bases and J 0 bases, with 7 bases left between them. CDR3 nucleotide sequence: TGCAGCGTTAAGACAGCAACTAATGAAAAACTGTTTTTT. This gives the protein CSVKTATNEKLFF.

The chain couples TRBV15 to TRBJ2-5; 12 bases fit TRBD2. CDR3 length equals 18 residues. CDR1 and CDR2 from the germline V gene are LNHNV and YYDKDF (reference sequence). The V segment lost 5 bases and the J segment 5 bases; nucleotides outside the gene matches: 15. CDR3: CATSPSTSGGLSWETQYF. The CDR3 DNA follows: TGTGCCACCAGCCCCTCGACTAGCGGGGGCCTCTCATGGGAGACCCAGTACTTC.

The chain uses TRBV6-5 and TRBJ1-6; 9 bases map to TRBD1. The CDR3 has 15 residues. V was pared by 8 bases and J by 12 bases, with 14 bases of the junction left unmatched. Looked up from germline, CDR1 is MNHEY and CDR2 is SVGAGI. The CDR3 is CASGPGQGALRPLHF. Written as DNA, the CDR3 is TGTGCCAGCGGACCGGGACAGGGCGCCTTAAGACCCCTCCACTTT.

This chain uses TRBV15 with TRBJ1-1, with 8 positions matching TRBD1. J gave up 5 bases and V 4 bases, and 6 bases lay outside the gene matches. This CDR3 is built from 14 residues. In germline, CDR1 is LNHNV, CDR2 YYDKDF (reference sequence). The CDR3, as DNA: TGTGCCACCAGCACCGGACAGGGAGGTACTGAAGCTTTCTTT. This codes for CATSTGQGGTEAFF.

Here the CDR3 DNA reads TGCAGCGCCGCCAGACTAGCGGGGGAAGGGCAGTACTTC. This codes for CSAARLAGEGQYF. V is TRBV29-1 and J is TRBJ2-7, with 12 bases that match TRBD2. Trimming at V came to 7 bases and at J to 9 bases, leaving 10 bases not matched to a gene. The CDR3 is made up of 13 amino acids. Per germline, CDR1 SQVTM and CDR2 ANQGSEA.

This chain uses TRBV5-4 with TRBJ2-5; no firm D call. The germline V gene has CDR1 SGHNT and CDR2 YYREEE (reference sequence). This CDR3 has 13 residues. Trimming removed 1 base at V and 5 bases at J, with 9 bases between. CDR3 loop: CASSLTPLETQYF. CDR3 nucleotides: TGTGCCAGCAGCTTGACCCCCTTGGAGACCCAGTACTTC.

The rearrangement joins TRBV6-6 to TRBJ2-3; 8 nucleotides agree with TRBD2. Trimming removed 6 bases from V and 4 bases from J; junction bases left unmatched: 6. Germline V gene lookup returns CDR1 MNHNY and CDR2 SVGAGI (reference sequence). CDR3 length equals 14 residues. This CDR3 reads CASSSGGEADTQYF. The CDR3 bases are TGTGCCAGCAGCTCCGGGGGGGAAGCAGATACGCAGTATTTT.

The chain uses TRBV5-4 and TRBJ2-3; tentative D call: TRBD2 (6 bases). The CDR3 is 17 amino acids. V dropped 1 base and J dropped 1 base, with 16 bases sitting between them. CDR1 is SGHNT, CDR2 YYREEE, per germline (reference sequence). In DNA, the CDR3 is TGTGCCAGCAGCTTGCTCCCAGCGGGTCCAGGCACAGATACGCAGTATTTT. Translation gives CASSLLPAGPGTDTQYF.

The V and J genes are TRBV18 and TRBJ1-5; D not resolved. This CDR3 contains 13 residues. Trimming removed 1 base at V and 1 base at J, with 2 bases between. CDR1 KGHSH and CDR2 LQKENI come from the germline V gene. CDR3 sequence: CASSPHSNQPQHF. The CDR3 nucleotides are TGTGCCAGCTCACCACACAGCAATCAGCCCCAGCATTTT.

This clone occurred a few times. The CDR3 loop is CSVGQGALPGELFF. DNA for the CDR3: TGCAGCGTCGGGCAGGGGGCGCTTCCCGGGGAGCTGTTTTTT. The rearrangement links TRBV29-1 to TRBJ2-2; 8 bases align to TRBD1. This CDR3 is built from 14 residues. V trimming: 6 bases; J trimming: 6 bases; junction bases outside the gene matches: 9. The germline gives CDR1 SQVTM, CDR2 ANQGSEA.

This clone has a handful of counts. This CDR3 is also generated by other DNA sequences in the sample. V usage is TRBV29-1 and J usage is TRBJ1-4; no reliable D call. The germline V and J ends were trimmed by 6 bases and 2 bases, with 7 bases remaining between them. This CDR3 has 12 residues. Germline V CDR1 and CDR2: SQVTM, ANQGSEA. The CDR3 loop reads CSVGATNEKLFF. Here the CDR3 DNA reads TGCAGCGTAGGAGCGACTAATGAAAAACTGTTTTTT.

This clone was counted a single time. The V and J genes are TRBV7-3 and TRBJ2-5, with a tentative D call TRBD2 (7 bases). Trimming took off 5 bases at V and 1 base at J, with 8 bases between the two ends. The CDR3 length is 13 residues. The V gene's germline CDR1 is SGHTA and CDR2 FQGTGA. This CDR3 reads CASSAGAQETQYF. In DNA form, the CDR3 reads TGTGCCAGCAGCGCGGGGGCCCAAGAGACCCAGTACTTC.

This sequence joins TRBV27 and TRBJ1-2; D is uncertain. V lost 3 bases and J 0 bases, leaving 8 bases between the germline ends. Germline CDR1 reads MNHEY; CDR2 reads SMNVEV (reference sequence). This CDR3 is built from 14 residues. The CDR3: CASSFRQTNYGYTF. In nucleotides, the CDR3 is TGTGCCAGCAGTTTTCGACAAACTAACTATGGCTACACCTTC.

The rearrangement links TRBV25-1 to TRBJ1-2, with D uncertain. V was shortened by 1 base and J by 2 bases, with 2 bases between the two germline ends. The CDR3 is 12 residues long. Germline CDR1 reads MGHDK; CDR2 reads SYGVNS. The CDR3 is CASSEWNYGYTF. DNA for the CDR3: TGTGCCAGCAGTGAATGGAACTATGGCTACACCTTC.

The CDR3 DNA is TGTGCCTGGAGTGTACAGGAGGGCACTGAAGCTTTCTTT. As protein: CAWSVQEGTEAFF. The chain carries TRBV30 and TRBJ1-1, with D possibly TRBD1 on 5 matching bases. Trimming cost V 0 bases and J 4 bases, with 9 bases left between them. Germline V gives CDR1 GTSNPN, CDR2 SVGIG (reference sequence). The CDR3 is made up of 13 amino acids.

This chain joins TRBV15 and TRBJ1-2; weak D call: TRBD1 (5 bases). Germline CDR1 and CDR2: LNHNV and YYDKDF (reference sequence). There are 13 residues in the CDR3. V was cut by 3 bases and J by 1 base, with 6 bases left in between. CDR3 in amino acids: CATSRDINYGYTF. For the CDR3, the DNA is TGTGCCACCAGCAGGGACATTAACTATGGCTACACCTTC.